The 27 T cell receptor beta chains listed next were all sequenced from one sample in a study of blood T cells in healthy people across ages. A J-beta primer mix and a sample-barcoded 5' primer were used in a second PCR of about 7 to 12 cycles. TCRdb re-analysed the 5' RACE reads in MiXCR, keeping a single row per CDR3 protein. The sample comprises almost 1 million distinct CDR3 sequences, roughly 51% of which are singletons, and about 21% rests with the top ten. What was sequenced was blood. The receptors shown here come from a woman aged 55-75 years in good health.

There are a few counts of this clonotype. The junction differs from germline at one of its ends, possibly a read error. CDR3 DNA sequence: TGTGCCAGCAGCTTGGGCCTCTCCAGAGTCTACGAGCGGTACTTC. Its protein is CASSLGLSRVYERYF. The gene calls are TRBV5-6 and TRBJ2-7; D remains unclear. The CDR3 length is 15 residues. Germline V lookup: CDR1 SGHDT, CDR2 YYEEEE. The entire variable domain, with the rest obtained from reference TRBV5-6 and TRBJ2-7, is as follows: DAGVTQSPTHLIKTRGQQVTLRCSPKSGHDTVSWYQQALGQGPQFIFQYYEEEERQRGNFPDRFSGHQFPNYSSELNVNALLLGDSALYLCASSLGLSRVYERYFGPGTRLTVT.

The CDR3 DNA follows: TGTGCCATCAGTGAGTCTGGCAGATACTACGAGCAGTACTTC. Encoded protein: CAISESGRYYEQYF. The genes are TRBV10-3 and TRBJ2-7, with D uncertain. This CDR3 spans 14 amino acids. Trimming left V 0 bases short and J 3 bases short, with 9 bases between. Per germline, CDR1 ENHRY and CDR2 SYGVKD.

A few counts support this clonotype. The chain employs TRBV27 and TRBJ2-1; possible D gene TRBD2, 6 bases. The CDR3 totals 15 residues. From germline, CDR1 is MNHEY and CDR2 SMNVEV (reference sequence). Trimming removed 0 bases at V and 1 base at J, with 7 bases between. The CDR3 loop is CASSLSGLSYNEQFF. CDR3 in DNA: TGTGCCAGCAGTTTATCGGGACTTTCCTACAATGAGCAGTTCTTC.

This sequence joins TRBV28 and TRBJ2-1; TRBD2 agrees at 10 bases. Unmatched junction bases numbered 4, after V lost 5 bases and J lost 3 bases. The CDR3 consists of 15 residues. Germline V gives CDR1 MDHEN, CDR2 SYDVKM. CDR3 nucleotides: TGTGCCAGCAGTACCGGGACTAGCGTCTACAATGAGCAGTTCTTC. Translated: CASSTGTSVYNEQFF.

The chain joins TRBV15 to TRBJ2-7, with TRBD2 identical over 10 bases. Per germline, CDR1 LNHNV and CDR2 YYDKDF (reference sequence). This CDR3 is built from 15 residues. V was pared by 1 base and J by 3 bases, with 3 bases of the junction left unmatched. As DNA, the CDR3 is TGTGCCACCAGCAGAGTAGTAGCGGGAGGCTACGAGCAGTACTTC. Its protein is CATSRVVAGGYEQYF.

The rearrangement joins TRBV5-1 to TRBJ2-3; D possibly uses TRBD1 or TRBD2 (5 bases each). Trimming shortened V by 4 bases and J by 2 bases, and 11 bases separated the two germline ends. Looked up from germline, CDR1 is SGHRS and CDR2 is YFSETQ. CDR3 length: 14 amino acids. In DNA, the CDR3 is TGCGCCAGCAGCAGAGGGACCGACACAGATACGCAGTATTTT. This sequence encodes CASSRGTDTDTQYF.

The chain recombines TRBV14 with TRBJ2-5, with a tentative D call TRBD2 (5 bases). The CDR3 extends over 13 amino acids. The V end was cut by 4 bases, the J end by 8 bases, with 14 bases between. The germline CDR1 and CDR2 sequences are SGHDN and FVKESK. The CDR3 DNA follows: TGTGCCAGCAGCCTCGACGGGGTCGGTACCCAGTACTTC. Amino acids: CASSLDGVGTQYF.

The V call is TRBV7-6, the J call TRBJ2-7; unclear D gene. Trimming removed 1 base at V and 3 bases at J, with 10 bases between. CDR1 is SGHVS and CDR2 is FNYEAQ in the germline V gene. The CDR3 covers 14 residues. The chain's CDR3 is CASSLGPGRYEQYF. The CDR3 DNA reads TGTGCCAGCAGCTTAGGCCCAGGCCGCTACGAGCAGTACTTC.

The genes are TRBV27 and TRBJ2-3, with TRBD2 identical over 14 bases. CDR1 is MNHEY, CDR2 SMNVEV, per germline (reference sequence). The V and J ends lost 7 bases and 4 bases, in that order; junction bases with no gene match: 19. This CDR3 is built from 20 residues. The CDR3 protein is CASNSIPRRLAGGKADTQYF. In nucleotides, the CDR3 is TGTGCCAGCAACTCTATTCCCCGTCGACTAGCGGGAGGGAAGGCAGATACGCAGTATTTT.

In DNA form, the CDR3 reads TGTGCCAGCGGGCCTACAGGGGGCGAGACGAACACCGGGGAGCTGTTTTTT. The encoded protein is CASGPTGGETNTGELFF. The chain has TRBV7-6 and TRBJ2-2, with 9 nucleotides matching TRBD1. Looked up from germline, CDR1 is SGHVS and CDR2 is FNYEAQ. The CDR3 has 17 amino acids. Trimming at V came to 8 bases and at J to 0 bases, leaving 10 bases not matched to a gene.

The rearrangement joins TRBV6-2 or TRBV6-3 to TRBJ2-3; D may be TRBD1 (5 bases). The CDR3 has 12 amino acids. Trimming took 5 bases from V and 9 from J, leaving 12 bases between them. Germline values: CDR1 MNHEY, CDR2 SVGEGT. The CDR3 DNA follows: TGTGCCAGCAGTCCGATTCCAGGGACGCAGTATTTT. Translated: CASSPIPGTQYF.

The V call is TRBV29-1, the J call TRBJ2-1, with 10 bases lining up with TRBD2. Germline V gene data show CDR1 as SQVTM and CDR2 as ANQGSEA. The J segment lost 7 bases and the V segment lost 6 bases, leaving 12 bases of the junction unmatched. This CDR3 is built from 15 residues. As DNA, the CDR3 is TGCAGCGTGGTTCTAGCGGGAGTTTCGTGGAATGAGCAGTTCTTC. This translates into CSVVLAGVSWNEQFF.

The chain employs TRBV6-1 and TRBJ2-5, with 11 nucleotides matching TRBD2. Germline V gene lookup returns CDR1 MNHNS and CDR2 SASEGT. J was trimmed by 4 bases and V by 11 bases; bases with no gene match: 18. The CDR3 sequence is 17 residues long. CDR3 region: CACRRLLAGGPGETQYF. The CDR3, as DNA: TGTGCCTGCCGCCGCCTCTTAGCGGGAGGGCCGGGAGAGACCCAGTACTTC.

The chain joins TRBV7-2 to TRBJ2-1, with 10 bases that match TRBD2. Per the germline V gene, CDR1 is SGHTA and CDR2 is FQGNSA. The CDR3 length is 16 residues. Trimming at V came to 2 bases and at J to 7 bases, leaving 8 bases not matched to a gene. The CDR3, as DNA: TGTGCCAGCAGCTTACTCGTAGCGGGAGGTCGGAATGAGCAGTTCTTC. This codes for CASSLLVAGGRNEQFF.

This sequence joins TRBV7-9 and TRBJ2-1; 7 bases are a match to TRBD2. Germline V lookup: CDR1 SEHNR, CDR2 FQNEAQ (reference sequence). The trim removed 4 bases at V and 5 bases at J, leaving 5 bases unmatched. CDR3 length equals 14 residues. CDR3 protein: CASSSRGTNNEQFF. CDR3 DNA sequence: TGTGCCAGCAGCTCCCGCGGGACTAACAATGAGCAGTTCTTC.

The chain combines TRBV2 with TRBJ2-3; 9 bases fit TRBD2. Germline CDR1 is SNHLY and CDR2 is FYNNEI. The CDR3 is 14 residues long. V lost 10 bases to trimming and J lost 2 bases; unmatched junction nucleotides: 7. The CDR3 loop reads CATRLAANTDTQYF. CDR3 sequence (DNA): TGTGCCACCAGACTAGCGGCCAACACAGATACGCAGTATTTT.

The V and J genes are TRBV25-1 and TRBJ2-2, with TRBD2 identical over 10 bases. J lost 6 bases, V lost 0 bases, and 10 bases had no gene match. Germline CDR1 and CDR2: MGHDK and SYGVNS. There are 18 residues in the CDR3. The CDR3 nucleotides are TGTGCCAGCAGTGAATATCGCCTGACTAGCGGGTTCCCCGGGGAGCTGTTTTTT. Encoded protein: CASSEYRLTSGFPGELFF. The whole variable domain, filled in from reference TRBV25-1 and TRBJ2-2, reads EADIYQTPRYLVIGTGKKITLECSQTMGHDKMYWYQQDPGMELHLIHYSYGVNSTEKGDLSSESTVSRIRTEHFPLTLESARPSHTSQYLCASSEYRLTSGFPGELFFGEGSRLTVL.

The DNA for the CDR3 is TGTGCCAGCACGTTTGGCCTTGCTAGCACAGATACGCAGTATTTT. This codes for CASTFGLASTDTQYF. The V and J genes are TRBV2 and TRBJ2-3; unclear D gene. Germline-derived CDR1 and CDR2 are SNHLY and FYNNEI. The CDR3 length is 15 residues. V was clipped by 7 bases and J by 0 bases, with 14 bases between them.

In this sample, this clonotype turned up a few times. The V gene is TRBV20-1, the J gene TRBJ2-4, with 11 bases fitting TRBD2. The CDR3 is 12 residues long. Germline loops: CDR1 DFQATT, CDR2 SNEGSKA (reference sequence). The trim removed 6 bases at V and 11 bases at J, leaving 6 bases unmatched. Written as DNA, the CDR3 is TGCAGTGCGCCGACTAGCGGGAAGGTTCAGTACTTC. This sequence encodes CSAPTSGKVQYF.

CDR3 nucleotides: TGCAGTGCTAGTAGAGGGGGGGGATTCTCCTACGAGCAGTACTTC. This sequence encodes CSASRGGGFSYEQYF. V is TRBV20-1 and J is TRBJ2-7, with D tentatively TRBD2 (7 bases). The V and J ends lost 3 bases and 0 bases respectively, with 15 bases between them. Germline values: CDR1 DFQATT, CDR2 SNEGSKA (reference sequence). This CDR3 is 15 amino acids long.

A few counts support this clonotype. J is TRBJ2-3 and V is TRBV29-1; D ambiguous. The CDR3 spans 13 residues. Germline assignment: CDR1 SQVTM and CDR2 ANQGSEA. V was trimmed by 4 bases and J by 0 bases, leaving 8 bases between them. This CDR3 reads CSVALASTDTQYF. The DNA of the CDR3 is TGCAGCGTTGCCCTTGCAAGCACAGATACGCAGTATTTT.

The J gene is TRBJ1-6, the V gene TRBV2, with D uncertain. The germline V gene has CDR1 SNHLY and CDR2 FYNNEI. The V and J ends lost 7 bases and 4 bases respectively, with 11 bases between them. The CDR3 sequence is 14 residues long. The CDR3 bases are TGTGCCAGCACTCCTGAGGGTTATAATTCACCCCTCCACTTT. Residues: CASTPEGYNSPLHF. Full variable domain (missing parts from reference TRBV2 and TRBJ1-6): EPEVTQTPSHQVTQMGQEVILRCVPISNHLYFYWYRQILGQKVEFLVSFYNNEISEKSEIFDDQFSVERPDGSNFTLKIRSTKLEDSAMYFCASTPEGYNSPLHFGNGTRLTVT.

This clonotype was seen a few times. This chain links TRBV6-5 with TRBJ2-1; 11 positions match TRBD1. This CDR3 region has 15 residues. The V gene's germline CDR1 is MNHEY and CDR2 SVGAGI. V was clipped by 5 bases and J by 10 bases; unmatched bases: 10. For the CDR3, the DNA is TGTGCCAGCAGTCCCGGGACAGGGGGGCTTATGGAGCAGTTCTTC. This codes for CASSPGTGGLMEQFF.

V usage is TRBV29-1 and J usage is TRBJ2-5, with D perhaps TRBD2 (5 bases). The end of the DNA is better explained by TRBJ2-7, so the J call may be wrong. This CDR3 has 14 amino acids. The germline CDR1 and CDR2 sequences are SQVTM and ANQGSEA. CDR3 protein: CSVEAGSIPSEQYF. CDR3 DNA sequence: TGCAGCGTTGAGGCGGGTAGCATCCCCTCCGAGCAGTACTTC.

The chain couples TRBV20-1 to TRBJ2-5, with D unclear. Germline V lookup: CDR1 DFQATT, CDR2 SNEGSKA (reference sequence). The length of the CDR3 is 13 residues. V lost 2 bases, J lost 1 base, and 8 bases lay in between. In DNA, the CDR3 is TGCAGTGCTAGAATACGCGGCCAAGAGACCCAGTACTTC. Its translation is CSARIRGQETQYF.

The chain uses TRBV7-2 and TRBJ2-2; the D is unclear. CDR1 is SGHTA, CDR2 FQGNSA, per germline. The CDR3 contains 16 residues. Trimming pared 6 bases from V and 5 bases from J, leaving 19 bases between. CDR3 coding DNA: TGTGCCAGCAGTTCTACGGCCACTTTCAATACCGGGGAGCTGTTTTTT. Translation gives CASSSTATFNTGELFF.

The chain is built from TRBV20-1 and TRBJ2-4; TRBD1 is a possible D gene (5 bases). The end of the DNA aligns better with TRBJ2-7, so the J call may be wrong. CDR1 is DFQATT, CDR2 SNEGSKA, per germline (reference sequence). There are 11 residues in the CDR3. This CDR3 is CSARRGSEQYF. The CDR3 DNA is TGCAGTGCCCGAAGGGGTTCCGAGCAGTACTTC.